One and the same sample provided the 30 T cell receptor beta chains below, sequenced in a study of blood T cell repertoires in COVID-19. Generated by immunoSEQ multiplex PCR, the TCRdb table keeps only in-frame clones and is missing some. In the table there are roughly 130,000 clones, about four fifths of which are singletons. The sample consisted of PBMCs or T cells enriched from blood (not recorded which). These TCRs come from a man aged 45-60 years who had recovered from COVID-19.

In its sample, this clone was seen a few times. The chain carries TRBV5-1 and TRBJ2-2; D gene unclear. The CDR3 is 14 residues long. Trimming removed 4 bases from V and 7 bases from J, with 14 bases in between. CDR1 and CDR2 (germline): SGHRS, YFSETQ. CDR3 DNA sequence: TGCGCCAGCAGCCCCGAGTTAATCCTCGGGGAGCTGTTTTTT. Translation: CASSPELILGELFF.

The chain couples TRBV30 to TRBJ2-1; TRBD2 matches 14 bases. The CDR3 covers 18 residues. V shed 1 base and J 4 bases; nucleotides not matched to a gene: 9. Germline CDR1 is GTSNPN and CDR2 is SVGIG (reference sequence). The CDR3 DNA reads TGTGCCTGGAGTGGCCAGACTAGCGGGGGGGCCCCTTACAATGAGCAGTTCTTC. Translating it yields CAWSGQTSGGAPYNEQFF.

The gene calls are TRBV16 and TRBJ1-1, with 7 bases aligning to TRBD1. The ends lost 4 bases at V and 2 bases at J; junction bases unmatched: 7. The germline V gene has CDR1 KGHSY and CDR2 FQNENV. The CDR3 sequence is 15 residues long. CDR3 sequence (DNA): TGTGCCAGCAGCCTGTCAGGGACAGCTAACACTGAAGCTTTCTTT. Protein product: CASSLSGTANTEAFF.

V is TRBV3-1 (or the pseudogene TRBV3-2) and J is TRBJ1-6; 7 positions agree with TRBD1. This CDR3 has 14 residues. Per the germline V gene, CDR1 is LGHDT and CDR2 is YNNKEL (reference sequence). Trimming removed 5 bases from V and 10 bases from J; junction bases left unmatched: 8. In DNA, the CDR3 is TGTGCCAGCAGCATCTACAGGGGACGGTCACCCCTCCACTTT. This gives the protein CASSIYRGRSPLHF.

V gene TRBV28 combines with J gene TRBJ2-1; a weak D match, TRBD1 (6 bases). Germline V lookup: CDR1 MDHEN, CDR2 SYDVKM. The CDR3 runs 12 residues. Between the trimmed V and J ends, which lost 10 bases and 7 bases, there was a span of 14 bases. For the CDR3, the DNA is TGTGCCACCACGACAGGTTGGAATGAGCAGTTCTTC. Translating gives CATTTGWNEQFF. The full variable domain, completed using reference TRBV28 and TRBJ2-1, is DVKVTQSSRYLVKRTGEKVFLECVQDMDHENMFWYRQDPGLGLRLIYFSYDVKMKEKGDIPEGYSVSREKKERFSLILESASTNQTSMYLCATTTGWNEQFFGPGTRLTVL.

This rearrangement joins TRBV9 to TRBJ2-3; 8 nucleotides align to TRBD1. Per the germline V gene, CDR1 is SGDLS and CDR2 is YYNGEE. J was trimmed by 6 bases and V by 4 bases; bases with no gene match: 4. CDR3 length: 13 residues. This CDR3 reads CASSPGGSDTQYF. In DNA, the CDR3 is TGTGCCAGCAGCCCAGGGGGCAGCGATACGCAGTATTTT.

The rearrangement joins TRBV27 to TRBJ1-1, with 7 bases identical to TRBD1. CDR1 and CDR2 (germline): MNHEY, SMNVEV (reference sequence). V trimming: 10 bases; J trimming: 1 base; junction bases outside the gene matches: 12. This CDR3 contains 15 residues. The CDR3 nucleotides are TGTGCCACCAGGGCAGGGGGGATGAGGAACACTGAAGCTTTCTTT. Protein: CATRAGGMRNTEAFF.

The sample holds a few counts of this clone. The rearrangement uses TRBV18 and TRBJ2-7, with D maybe TRBD1 (5 bases). V was shortened by 3 bases and J by 6 bases, with 15 bases between the two germline ends. The CDR3 spans 14 residues. Germline V CDR1 and CDR2: KGHSH, LQKENI. CDR3 sequence (DNA): TGTGCCAGCTCACCTACGAAAGGGGTCCCCGAGCAGTACTTC. The encoded protein is CASSPTKGVPEQYF.

Only a few counts were recorded for this clone. The genes are TRBV3-1 (or the pseudogene TRBV3-2) and TRBJ1-1, with 7 bases that match TRBD1. V shed 4 bases, J shed 8 bases, and the junction held 7 bases outside the gene matches. The CDR3 runs 13 residues. Germline CDR1 is LGHDT and CDR2 is YNNKEL (reference sequence). The CDR3 loop reads CASSLTGAGEAFF. The DNA of the CDR3 is TGTGCCAGCAGCCTCACAGGGGCAGGGGAAGCTTTCTTT.

The chain couples TRBV15 to TRBJ2-1, with D tentatively TRBD2 (5 bases). The V and J ends lost 3 bases and 2 bases respectively, with 11 bases between them. This CDR3 spans 15 amino acids. Per the germline V gene, CDR1 is LNHNV and CDR2 is YYDKDF (reference sequence). The CDR3 DNA is TGTGCCACCAGCAGGGATGGGAGTACCTACAATGAGCAGTTCTTC. Encoded protein: CATSRDGSTYNEQFF. Full variable domain (rest looked up from reference TRBV15 and TRBJ2-1): DAMVIQNPRYQVTQFGKPVTLSCSQTLNHNVMYWYQQKSSQAPKLLFHYYDKDFNNEADTPDNFQSRRPNTSFCFLDIRSPGLGDTAMYLCATSRDGSTYNEQFFGPGTRLTVL.

Regarding this clone: The junction and the germline gene differ at one end; a read error may be behind it. The rearrangement joins TRBV6-6 to TRBJ2-3, with TRBD2 identical over 10 bases. Looked up from germline, CDR1 is MNHNY and CDR2 is SVGAGI (reference sequence). This CDR3 is 12 amino acids long. The CDR3 nucleotides read TGTGCCAGCAGTTACGAGGGACTAGCGCGGCATTTT. Amino acid sequence: CASSYEGLARHF.

This sequence joins TRBV27 and TRBJ2-3; TRBD1 matches at 8 bases. With V trimmed by 5 bases and J by 4 bases, 14 bases remained unmatched. Germline CDR1 and CDR2: MNHEY and SMNVEV (reference sequence). The CDR3 extends over 17 amino acids. The CDR3 nucleotides read TGTGCCAGCAGTAGCTCCCGGACAGGGTGGACCCCAGATACGCAGTATTTT. Translating it yields CASSSSRTGWTPDTQYF.

In this sample, this clone turned up a few times. The V call is TRBV5-8, the J call TRBJ1-3; the D gene is possibly TRBD1 (5 bases). The CDR3 has 13 residues. Germline CDR1 reads SGHTS; CDR2 reads YDEGEE. The ends were cut back, 7 bases at V and 2 bases at J, with 10 bases in the middle. CDR3 amino acids: CASSRGTGNTIYF. The CDR3 DNA reads as TGTGCCAGCTCCCGGGGGACTGGAAACACCATATATTTT.

The chain links TRBV25-1 to TRBJ1-1, with D possibly TRBD1 on 5 matching bases. Trimming pared 0 bases from V and 11 bases from J, leaving 10 bases between. The CDR3 sequence is 12 residues long. CDR1 is MGHDK, CDR2 SYGVNS, per germline. The CDR3 loop reads CASSEYEEGAFF. The CDR3 DNA reads as TGTGCCAGCAGTGAATATGAGGAGGGGGCTTTCTTT.

The chain carries TRBV10-1 and TRBJ2-1, with TRBD2 identical over 13 bases. The CDR3 consists of 17 residues. Trimming cost V 3 bases and J 4 bases; bases outside gene matches: 6. In germline, CDR1 is WNHNN, CDR2 SYGVQD (reference sequence). The CDR3 DNA follows: TGCGCCAGCAGTGATAGACTAGCGGGGGGATTATACAATGAGCAGTTCTTC. Translating it yields CASSDRLAGGLYNEQFF.

The chain is built from TRBV18 and TRBJ1-1; the D is unclear. This CDR3 has 14 amino acids. Looked up from germline, CDR1 is KGHSH and CDR2 is LQKENI. The ends were cut back, 6 bases at V and 0 bases at J, with 11 bases in the middle. The CDR3 reads CASSPGVMNTEAFF. CDR3 sequence (DNA): TGTGCCAGCTCTCCCGGGGTTATGAACACTGAAGCTTTCTTT.

The rearrangement joins TRBV7-9 to TRBJ1-1; D call uncertain. Germline values: CDR1 SEHNR, CDR2 FQNEAQ (reference sequence). The CDR3 is 14 amino acids. The V gene lost 2 bases and the J gene lost 3 bases, with 10 bases spanning the gap. The CDR3 DNA sequence: TGTGCCAGCAGCTTATCCGTGGGCGACACTGAAGCTTTCTTT. Protein sequence: CASSLSVGDTEAFF.

The sample holds many counts of this clone. The sample carries other DNA sequences with the same CDR3. The gene calls are TRBV6-1 and TRBJ2-3, with 11 positions matching TRBD2. The CDR3 runs to 16 residues. CDR1 and CDR2 (germline): MNHNS, SASEGT. The ends lost 4 bases at V and 1 base at J; junction bases unmatched: 4. The CDR3 DNA reads TGTGCCAGCAGTGGGGTGACTAGCGGGGGCACAGATACGCAGTATTTT. This translates into CASSGVTSGGTDTQYF.

The V and J genes are TRBV10-3 and TRBJ1-2, with D possibly TRBD1 on 5 matching bases. This CDR3 contains 16 residues. Germline CDR1 reads ENHRY; CDR2 reads SYGVKD. V was cut by 0 bases and J by 12 bases, with 23 bases left in between. The CDR3 coding sequence is TGTGCCATCAGTGAGTCGAGATCGGATCAGGGTTCCCCACACACCTTC. It yields the protein CAISESRSDQGSPHTF.

V is TRBV19 and J is TRBJ2-3; maybe TRBD2 (6 bases). Germline V gene lookup returns CDR1 LNHDA and CDR2 SQIVND (reference sequence). The CDR3 consists of 14 residues. V gave up 10 bases and J gave up 3 bases, with 17 bases separating them. CDR3 loop: CATESGQVTDTQYF. In DNA, the CDR3 is TGTGCCACCGAAAGCGGGCAGGTTACAGATACGCAGTATTTT.

This chain links TRBV21-1 with TRBJ1-3; the tabulated D call, TRBD1, remains unverified against the DNA. TRBV21-1 counts as a pseudogene. The CDR3 length is 19 residues. The CDR3 loop reads CASSKAAPGQAVSGNTIYF. Here the CDR3 DNA reads TGTGCCAGCAGCAAAGCAGCCCCTGGACAGGCGGTCTCTGGAAACACCATATATTTT.

This clone was detected a few times. The rearrangement links TRBV30 to TRBJ1-2; D ambiguous. With 0 bases removed from V and 8 bases from J, the gap between germline ends came to 13 bases. This CDR3 contains 13 residues. CDR1 GTSNPN and CDR2 SVGIG come from the germline V gene (reference sequence). CDR3 DNA: TGTGCCTGGAGTGTCGGTCTCCGCGAGGGCTACACCTTC. It translates to CAWSVGLREGYTF. Combining the CDR3 with reference TRBV30 and TRBJ1-2 gives the whole variable domain SQTIHQWPATLVQPVGSPLSLECTVEGTSNPNLYWYRQAAGRGLQLLFYSVGIGQISSEVPQNLSASRPQDRQFILSSKKLLLSDSGFYLCAWSVGLREGYTFGSGTRLTVV.

Here the CDR3 reads CATSPSGYNEQFF. The DNA for the CDR3 is TGTGCCACCAGTCCTAGCGGGTACAATGAGCAGTTCTTC. This chain links TRBV24-1 with TRBJ2-1; 8 positions match TRBD2. Germline V gene data show CDR1 as KGHDR and CDR2 as SFDVKD. The CDR3 totals 13 residues. V shed 6 bases and J 4 bases; nucleotides not matched to a gene: 1.

The chain is built from TRBV3-1 (or the pseudogene TRBV3-2) and TRBJ2-3; the D gene is possibly TRBD2 (6 bases). This CDR3 is 17 amino acids long. CDR1 is LGHDT, CDR2 YNNKEL, per germline (reference sequence). Trimming removed 0 bases from V and 5 bases from J, with 18 bases in between. The CDR3 nucleotides are TGTGCCAGCAGCCAAGACCGGGAGCAAAGGGAGGTAGATACGCAGTATTTT. It specifies CASSQDREQREVDTQYF.

V gene TRBV5-4 combines with J gene TRBJ2-1; 14 nucleotides match TRBD2. CDR1 is SGHNT, CDR2 YYREEE, per germline (reference sequence). The CDR3 is 19 amino acids. Germline trimming cut 3 bases from V and 0 bases from J; bases unmatched to any gene: 8. CDR3 sequence: CASSSGLAGGKSSYNEQFF. Written as DNA, the CDR3 is TGTGCCAGCAGCTCAGGACTAGCGGGGGGTAAGAGCTCCTACAATGAGCAGTTCTTC.

The chain combines TRBV4-3 with TRBJ1-4, with unresolved D. Deletions cut 0 bases from V and 5 bases from J, with 10 bases between. CDR1 LGHNA and CDR2 YSLEER come from the germline V gene. There are 15 residues in the CDR3. Here the CDR3 reads CASSQEGAGNEKLFF. The CDR3 bases are TGCGCCAGCAGCCAAGAGGGAGCTGGCAATGAAAAACTGTTTTTT.

The chain joins TRBV14 to TRBJ1-1; 7 nucleotides align to TRBD1. From germline, CDR1 is SGHDN and CDR2 FVKESK. The CDR3 sequence is 14 residues long. J lost 4 bases, V lost 2 bases, and 4 bases had no gene match. The CDR3 coding sequence is TGTGCCAGCAGCCAACAAACAGGGGCCACTGAAGCTTTCTTT. Residues: CASSQQTGATEAFF.

This chain connects TRBV7-2 to TRBJ2-5; TRBD1 might be the D (6 bases). The germline CDR1 and CDR2 sequences are SGHTA and FQGNSA. The ends were cut back, 3 bases at V and 3 bases at J, with 17 bases in the middle. The CDR3 is made up of 16 amino acids. CDR3 region: CASSFLFPKGEETQYF. DNA of the CDR3: TGTGCCAGCAGCTTCCTATTTCCTAAGGGGGAAGAGACCCAGTACTTC.

The chain couples TRBV6-2 or TRBV6-3 to TRBJ2-3; D possibly corresponds to TRBD2 (6 bases). V was pared by 2 bases and J by 1 base, with 22 bases between. The CDR3 has 19 residues. Germline V lookup: CDR1 MNHEY, CDR2 SVGEGT. The CDR3 DNA reads as TGTGCCAGCAGTTACACGCAGCCTAGCCAGGGACTTGGCACAGATACGCAGTATTTT. It encodes CASSYTQPSQGLGTDTQYF.

A note on this clone: Other DNA variants within this sample encode the same CDR3. The V call is TRBV7-9, the J call TRBJ1-2; D might be TRBD1 (5 bases). CDR1 and CDR2 from the germline V gene are SEHNR and FQNEAQ (reference sequence). The CDR3 loop spans 12 amino acids. Between the trimmed V and J ends, which lost 5 bases and 4 bases, there was a span of 8 bases. This CDR3 reads CASSRDSYGYTF. CDR3 in DNA: TGTGCCAGCAGCCGCGACAGCTATGGCTACACCTTC.